The clone carrying this T cell receptor beta chain has a count of ten or more. What it binds is unknown. This sample is drawn from a study of metastatic and nonmetastatic thyroid tumors. Study summary: For malignant and benign thyroid patients, tumor or nodule tissue and blood were the sources whose repertoires were compared.

All patients were untreated before thyroid surgery. Germline V gene data show CDR1 as MGHRA and CDR2 as YSYEKL. V lost 5 bases, J lost 0 bases, and 3 bases stayed unmatched. The CDR3 has 14 amino acids. Original handling: Across clinicopathological groups, CDR3 differences served as the basis for building a distant-metastasis classifier for papillary thyroid cancer. TCRdb reassembled clones from the PCR reads with MiXCR. These V and J calls are TCRdb output, not the study's own analysis. There are some 31,000 clones in the sample; roughly 4% occur only once, and approximately 22% lies in the top ten. Study results and limitations: Versus benign nodules, malignant thyroid tumors reportedly had significantly higher TCR beta diversity, in blood and tumor.

The V and J genes are TRBV4-1 and TRBJ2-7, with 8 bases that match TRBD2. The sample comprised blood. The sequence was collected from a female donor with papillary thyroid cancer or a benign thyroid nodule (not recorded which). Some clones in this sample may be carry-over from other donors' samples. The CDR3 is CASSFGRGSYEQYF. In nucleotides, the CDR3 is TGCGCCAGCAGCTTCGGGAGGGGCTCCTACGAGCAGTACTTC.